One and the same sample provided the 10 T cell receptor beta chains below, sequenced in a study of beta chain features in type 1 diabetes. Expressed TCRB transcripts were sequenced after all isolated RNA was converted to cDNA. Sequenced by immunoSEQ multiplex PCR; TCRdb stores in-frame clones only, minus some. The table includes around 350,000 clones, 10% to 15% detected once. Sequencing was performed on naive CD4+ T cells from blood. The receptors were gathered from a man aged 18 to 29 in good health.

This chain connects TRBV7-2 to TRBJ2-2; no clear D gene. Germline V CDR1 and CDR2: SGHTA, FQGNSA. The CDR3 has 14 residues. V lost 3 bases to trimming and J lost 0 bases, with 5 bases between them. The CDR3 reads CASSFLTNTGELFF. The CDR3 DNA follows: TGTGCCAGCAGCTTTCTAACGAACACCGGGGAGCTGTTTTTT.

The chain has TRBV29-1 and TRBJ1-5; possibly TRBD1 for D (6 bases). This CDR3 region has 14 residues. Germline lookup yields CDR1 SQVTM and CDR2 ANQGSEA. The ends were cut back, 6 bases at V and 2 bases at J, with 14 bases in the middle. This CDR3 is CSVAGDNGNQPQHF. For the CDR3, the DNA is TGCAGCGTCGCTGGGGACAACGGCAATCAGCCCCAGCATTTT. Combining the CDR3 with reference TRBV29-1 and TRBJ1-5 gives the whole variable domain SAVISQKPSRDICQRGTSLTIQCQVDSQVTMMFWYRQQPGQSLTLIATANQGSEATYESGFVIDKFPISRPNLTFSTLTVSNMSPEDSSIYLCSVAGDNGNQPQHFGDGTRLSIL.

The sample holds a few counts of this clone. This sequence joins TRBV30 and TRBJ1-1; 9 bases agree with TRBD1. V shed 1 base, J shed 1 base, and the junction held 1 base outside the gene matches. Germline CDR1 and CDR2: GTSNPN and SVGIG (reference sequence). The CDR3 contains 14 residues. In DNA, the CDR3 is TGTGCCTGGAGTGCGGGACAGGGGAACACTGAAGCTTTCTTT. It codes for CAWSAGQGNTEAFF.

This clone has a single count. One end of the junction varies from germline; a read error may be responsible. This chain connects TRBV7-3 to TRBJ2-7; 7 bases map to TRBD1. Germline V gene lookup returns CDR1 SGHTA and CDR2 FQGTGA. The CDR3 contains 14 residues. CDR3 sequence: CASSSGGWADLPQF. CDR3 nucleotide sequence: TGTGCCAGCAGCTCAGGGGGTTGGGCAGATCTTCCCCAATTC.

Only a few counts were recorded for this clone. The chain carries TRBV20-1 and TRBJ2-7; the D is unclear. Trimming took off 6 bases at V and 3 bases at J, with 6 bases between the two ends. Germline CDR1 reads DFQATT; CDR2 reads SNEGSKA (reference sequence). This CDR3 is 10 amino acids long. CDR3 residues: CSARDYEQYF. The CDR3 DNA reads TGCAGTGCACGAGACTACGAGCAGTACTTC.

The V call is TRBV30, the J call TRBJ2-5; D unresolved. The J call may be incorrect, as the DNA end agrees better with TRBJ2-7. The CDR3 sequence is 12 residues long. The germline gives CDR1 GTSNPN, CDR2 SVGIG (reference sequence). CDR3 in amino acids: CAWNSHNYEQYF. The CDR3 DNA is TGTGCCTGGAATTCACATAACTACGAGCAGTACTTC.

This clone occurred a few times. The DNA of the CDR3 is TGTGCCAGCAGCTTATTTGGGACAGGGGGAAATGGCTACACCTTC. Protein: CASSLFGTGGNGYTF. V is TRBV7-2 and J is TRBJ1-2, with TRBD1 matching over 11 bases. The CDR3 has 15 amino acids. The germline gives CDR1 SGHTA, CDR2 FQGNSA. Trimming cost V 2 bases and J 6 bases; bases outside gene matches: 5.

In this sample, this clone turned up a few times. The chain couples TRBV14 to TRBJ1-2; D is ambiguous. Germline V gene sequence: CDR1 SGHDN, CDR2 FVKESK. The CDR3 extends over 14 amino acids. V lost 0 bases and J 6 bases, leaving 11 bases between the germline ends. Written as DNA, the CDR3 is TGTGCCAGCAGCCAAGAATACGGGAGGGATGGCTACACCTTC. This encodes CASSQEYGRDGYTF.

V gene TRBV2 combines with J gene TRBJ2-1; TRBD1 aligns across 7 bases. J was trimmed by 14 bases and V by 8 bases; bases with no gene match: 9. Germline values: CDR1 SNHLY, CDR2 FYNNEI. This CDR3 region has 11 residues. The chain's CDR3 is CASLSWDREFF. CDR3 coding DNA: TGTGCCAGCTTGTCGTGGGACAGAGAGTTCTTC.

This clone has more than one count but fewer than ten. This sequence joins TRBV5-1 and TRBJ1-2; 8 bases match TRBD1. Losses at the gene ends were 5 bases for V and 5 bases for J; bases not matched to a gene: 8. CDR1 is SGHRS and CDR2 is YFSETQ in the germline V gene. The CDR3 has 14 amino acids. CDR3 sequence: CASRLTGEEYGYTF. CDR3 DNA: TGCGCCAGCAGACTGACAGGGGAGGAGTATGGCTACACCTTC.